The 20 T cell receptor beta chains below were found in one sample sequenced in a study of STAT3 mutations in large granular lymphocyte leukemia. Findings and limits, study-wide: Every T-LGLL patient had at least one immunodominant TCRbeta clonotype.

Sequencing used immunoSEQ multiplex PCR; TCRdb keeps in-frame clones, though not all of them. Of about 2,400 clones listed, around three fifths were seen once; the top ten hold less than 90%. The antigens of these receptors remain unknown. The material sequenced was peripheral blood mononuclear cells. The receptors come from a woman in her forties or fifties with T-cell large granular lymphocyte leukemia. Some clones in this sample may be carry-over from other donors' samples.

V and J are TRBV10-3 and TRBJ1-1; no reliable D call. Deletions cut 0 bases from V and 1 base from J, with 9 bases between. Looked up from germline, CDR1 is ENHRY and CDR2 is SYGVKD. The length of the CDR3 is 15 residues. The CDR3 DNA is TGTGCCATCAGTGAGTCGCAGGTGGCGAACACTGAAGCTTTCTTT. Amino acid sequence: CAISESQVANTEAFF.

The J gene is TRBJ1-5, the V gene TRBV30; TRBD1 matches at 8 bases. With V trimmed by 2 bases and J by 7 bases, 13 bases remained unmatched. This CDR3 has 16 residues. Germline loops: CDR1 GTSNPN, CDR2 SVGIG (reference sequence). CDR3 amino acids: CAWSSTSGQESQPQHF. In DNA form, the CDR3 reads TGTGCCTGGAGTTCGACCTCGGGACAGGAGAGCCAGCCCCAGCATTTT. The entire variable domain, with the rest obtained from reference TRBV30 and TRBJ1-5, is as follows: SQTIHQWPATLVQPVGSPLSLECTVEGTSNPNLYWYRQAAGRGLQLLFYSVGIGQISSEVPQNLSASRPQDRQFILSSKKLLLSDSGFYLCAWSSTSGQESQPQHFGDGTRLSIL.

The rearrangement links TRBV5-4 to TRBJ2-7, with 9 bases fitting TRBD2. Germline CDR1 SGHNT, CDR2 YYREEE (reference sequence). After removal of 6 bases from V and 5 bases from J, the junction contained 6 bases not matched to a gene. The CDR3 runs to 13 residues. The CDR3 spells CASTAGGLNEQYF. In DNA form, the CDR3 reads TGTGCCAGCACAGCGGGAGGATTGAACGAGCAGTACTTC.

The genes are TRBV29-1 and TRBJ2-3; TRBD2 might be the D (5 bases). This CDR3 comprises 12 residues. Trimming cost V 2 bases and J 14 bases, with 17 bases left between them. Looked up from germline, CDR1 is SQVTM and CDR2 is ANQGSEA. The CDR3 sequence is CSVELDFDRWYF. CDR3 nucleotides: TGCAGCGTTGAACTGGACTTCGATAGGTGGTATTTT.

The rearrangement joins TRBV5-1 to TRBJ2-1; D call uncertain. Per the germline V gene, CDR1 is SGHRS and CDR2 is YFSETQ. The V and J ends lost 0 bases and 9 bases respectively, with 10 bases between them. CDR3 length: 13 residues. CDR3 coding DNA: TGCGCCAGCAGCTTGGCTGATTTAAGTGAGCAGTTCTTC. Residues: CASSLADLSEQFF.

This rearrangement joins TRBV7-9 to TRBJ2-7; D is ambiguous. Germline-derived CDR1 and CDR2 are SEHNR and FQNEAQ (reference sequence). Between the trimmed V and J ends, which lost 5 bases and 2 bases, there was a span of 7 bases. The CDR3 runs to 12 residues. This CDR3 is CASSAGPYEQYF. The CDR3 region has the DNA TGTGCCAGCAGCGCAGGACCCTACGAGCAGTACTTC.

CDR3 coding DNA: TGTGCCAGCACCCCGGAGGGCTCCAAAAACATTCAGTACTTC. This encodes CASTPEGSKNIQYF. The chain couples TRBV7-9 to TRBJ2-4; D possibly corresponds to TRBD2 (6 bases). This CDR3 is 14 amino acids long. CDR1 SEHNR and CDR2 FQNEAQ come from the germline V gene (reference sequence). The ends were cut back, 7 bases at V and 2 bases at J, with 12 bases in the middle.

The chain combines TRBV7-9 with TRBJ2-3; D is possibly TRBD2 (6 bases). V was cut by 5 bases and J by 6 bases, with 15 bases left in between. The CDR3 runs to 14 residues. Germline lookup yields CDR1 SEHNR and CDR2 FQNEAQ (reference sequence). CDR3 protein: CASSPTEGRDTQYF. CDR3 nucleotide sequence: TGTGCCAGCAGCCCTACGGAGGGCCGGGATACGCAGTATTTT.

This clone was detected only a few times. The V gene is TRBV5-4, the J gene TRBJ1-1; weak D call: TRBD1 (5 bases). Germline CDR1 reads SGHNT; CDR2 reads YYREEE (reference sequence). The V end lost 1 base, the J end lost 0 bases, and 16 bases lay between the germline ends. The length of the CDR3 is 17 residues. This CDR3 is CASSLTPGASMNTEAFF. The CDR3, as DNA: TGTGCCAGCAGCTTGACCCCCGGGGCTTCGATGAACACTGAAGCTTTCTTT.

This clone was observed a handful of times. CDR3 sequence: CASSMAGGHSYEQYF. The CDR3 nucleotides are TGTGCCAGTAGCATGGCGGGAGGGCACTCCTACGAGCAGTACTTC. The chain uses TRBV19 and TRBJ2-7; 9 bases agree with TRBD2. The CDR3 covers 15 residues. CDR1 is LNHDA, CDR2 SQIVND, per germline (reference sequence). V lost 6 bases to trimming and J lost 0 bases; unmatched junction nucleotides: 6.

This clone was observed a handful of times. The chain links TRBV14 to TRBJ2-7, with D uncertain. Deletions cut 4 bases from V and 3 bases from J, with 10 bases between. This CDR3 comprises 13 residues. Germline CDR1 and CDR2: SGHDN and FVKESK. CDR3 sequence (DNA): TGTGCCAGCAGCCCATGGCTGGACTACGAGCAGTACTTC. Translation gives CASSPWLDYEQYF.

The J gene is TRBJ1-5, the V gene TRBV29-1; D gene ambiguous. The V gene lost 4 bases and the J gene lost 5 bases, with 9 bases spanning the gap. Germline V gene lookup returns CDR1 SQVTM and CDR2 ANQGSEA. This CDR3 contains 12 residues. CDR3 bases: TGCAGCGTTGGGGAAGGGTATCAGCCCCAGCATTTT. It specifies CSVGEGYQPQHF.

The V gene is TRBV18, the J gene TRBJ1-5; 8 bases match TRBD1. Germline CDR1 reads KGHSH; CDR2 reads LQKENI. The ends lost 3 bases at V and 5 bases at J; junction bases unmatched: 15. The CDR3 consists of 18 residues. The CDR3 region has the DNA TGTGCCAGCTCACCGTACGGACAGGGATCAATGAGGGATCAGCCCCAGCATTTT. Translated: CASSPYGQGSMRDQPQHF.

Here the CDR3 DNA reads TGTGCCAGCAGTTACTCGATGGCAGGCCTCACTGAAGCTTTCTTT. Translated, it gives CASSYSMAGLTEAFF. The V gene is TRBV6-5, the J gene TRBJ1-1; D unclear. Germline V CDR1 and CDR2: MNHEY, SVGAGI. The CDR3 consists of 15 residues. Trimming removed 0 bases at V and 4 bases at J, with 12 bases between.

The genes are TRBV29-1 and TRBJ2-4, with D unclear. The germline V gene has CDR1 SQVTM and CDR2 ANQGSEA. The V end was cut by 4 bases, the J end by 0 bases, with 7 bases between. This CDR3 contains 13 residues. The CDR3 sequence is CSVAPLAKNIQYF. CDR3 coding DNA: TGCAGCGTTGCCCCCTTAGCCAAAAACATTCAGTACTTC. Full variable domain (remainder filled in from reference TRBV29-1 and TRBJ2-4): SAVISQKPSRDICQRGTSLTIQCQVDSQVTMMFWYRQQPGQSLTLIATANQGSEATYESGFVIDKFPISRPNLTFSTLTVSNMSPEDSSIYLCSVAPLAKNIQYFGAGTRLSVL.

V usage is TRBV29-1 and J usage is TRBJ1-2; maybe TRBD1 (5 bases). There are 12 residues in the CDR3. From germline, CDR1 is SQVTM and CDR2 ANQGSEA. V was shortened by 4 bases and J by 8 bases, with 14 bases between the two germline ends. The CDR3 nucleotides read TGCAGCGTTGTATGGCAGGGTGGCGGCTACACCTTC. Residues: CSVVWQGGGYTF.

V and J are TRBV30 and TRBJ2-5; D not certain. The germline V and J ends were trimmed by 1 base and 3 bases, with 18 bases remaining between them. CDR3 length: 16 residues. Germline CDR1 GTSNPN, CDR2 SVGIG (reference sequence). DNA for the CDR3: TGTGCCTGGAGTGCTAGATCGGGTACCTTGGAAGAGACCCAGTACTTC. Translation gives CAWSARSGTLEETQYF.

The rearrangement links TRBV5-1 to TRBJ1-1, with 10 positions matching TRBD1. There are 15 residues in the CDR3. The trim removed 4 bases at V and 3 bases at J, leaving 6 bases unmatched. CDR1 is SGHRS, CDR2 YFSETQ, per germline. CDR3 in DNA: TGCGCCAGCAGCCGACAGGGGGCAAAGGACACTGAAGCTTTCTTT. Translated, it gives CASSRQGAKDTEAFF.

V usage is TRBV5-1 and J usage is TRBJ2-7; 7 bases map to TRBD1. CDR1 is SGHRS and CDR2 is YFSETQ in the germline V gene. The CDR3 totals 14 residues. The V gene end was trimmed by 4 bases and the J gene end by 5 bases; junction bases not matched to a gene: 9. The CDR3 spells CASSKVRGLDEQYF. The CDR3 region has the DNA TGCGCCAGCAGCAAAGTGAGGGGGCTGGACGAGCAGTACTTC. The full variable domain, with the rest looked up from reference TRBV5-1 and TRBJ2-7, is KAGVTQTPRYLIKTRGQQVTLSCSPISGHRSVSWYQQTPGQGLQFLFEYFSETQRNKGNFPGRFSGRQFSNSRSEMNVSTLELGDSALYLCASSKVRGLDEQYFGPGTRLTVT.

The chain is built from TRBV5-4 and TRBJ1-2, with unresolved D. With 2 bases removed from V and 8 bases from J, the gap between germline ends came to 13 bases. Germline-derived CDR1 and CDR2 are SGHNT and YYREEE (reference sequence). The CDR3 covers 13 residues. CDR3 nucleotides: TGTGCCAGCAGCTTCTCCCCTATGGAAGGCTACACCTTC. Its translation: CASSFSPMEGYTF.